This is a list of T cell receptor beta chains from one sample in a study of preoperative IRX-2 immunotherapy in early breast cancer. Data came from immunoSEQ multiplex PCR; TCRdb stores just in-frame clones and leaves some out. The sample lists roughly 34,000 clones, roughly 89% seen once, with around 1.6% in the top ten. The sample was tumor tissue, taken after IRX-2 immunotherapy. The receptors shown here come from a human donor with breast cancer. Both conserved end residues are part of each CDR3. The D gene is left open where the match is weak. Clone size, where shown, is once, few, many, or a class for clones that have expanded.

V,D,J,size,CDR3,DNA
TRBV28,-,TRBJ2-3,once,CASGRVLSTDTQYF,TGTGCCAGCGGACGTGTGTTAAGCACAGATACGCAGTATTTT
TRBV2,-,TRBJ2-3,-,CASSDYTDTQYF,TGTGCCAGCAGTGACTACACAGATACGCAGTATTTT
TRBV19,-,TRBJ1-1,-,CASSVQIMNTEAFF,TGTGCCAGTAGTGTACAGATCATGAACACTGAAGCTTTCTTT
TRBV23-1,TRBD1,TRBJ1-5,-,CASSYSGGGSNQPQHF,TGCGCCAGCAGCTACTCAGGGGGTGGGAGCAATCAGCCCCAGCATTTT
TRBV9,-,TRBJ2-1,-,CASSVAGDSYNEQFF,TGTGCCAGCAGCGTAGCGGGGGACTCCTACAATGAGCAGTTCTTC
TRBV5-1,-,TRBJ1-2,once,CASSLVWGPDFYGYTF,TGCGCCAGCAGCTTGGTTTGGGGACCGGATTTTTATGGCTACACCTTC
TRBV7-1,TRBD2,TRBJ2-2,few,CASSQGTSGMGTGELFF,TGTGCCAGCAGCCAAGGGACTAGCGGGATGGGAACCGGGGAGCTGTTTTTT
TRBV6-8,TRBD1,TRBJ1-4,-,CATRDRQGEKLFF,TGTGCCACACGCGATAGACAGGGTGAAAAACTGTTTTTT
TRBV6-8,-,TRBJ2-1,-,CASSLRGNNEQFF,TGTGCCAGCAGCCTGAGGGGGAACAATGAGCAGTTCTTC
TRBV19,-,TRBJ2-2,few,CASSISRGSGELFF,TGTGCCAGTAGTATTTCTCGAGGTTCCGGGGAGCTGTTTTTT
TRBV6-8,TRBD1,TRBJ1-4,-,CASRRGQASEKLFF,TGTGCCAGCAGGCGGGGACAGGCCTCTGAAAAACTGTTTTTT
TRBV11-3,TRBD1,TRBJ1-1,-,CASSIPDRPNTEAFF,TGTGCCAGCAGCATCCCGGACAGGCCGAACACTGAAGCTTTCTTT
TRBV25-1,TRBD1,TRBJ1-4,-,CASSPHGTGNEKLFF,TGTGCCAGCAGCCCACACGGGACAGGCAATGAAAAACTGTTTTTT
TRBV1,-,TRBJ1-1,-,CASSQDGTAVGTEAFF,TGCGCCAGCAGCCAAGACGGCACAGCGGTGGGAACTGAAGCTTTCTTT
TRBV18,-,TRBJ1-6,once,CASSPSGGSYNSPLHF,TGTGCCAGCTCACCGAGCGGGGGCTCCTATAATTCACCCCTCCACTTT
TRBV5-1,-,TRBJ2-3,-,CASSWGAGSTDTQYF,TGCGCCAGCAGCTGGGGGGCGGGGAGCACAGATACGCAGTATTTT
TRBV28,TRBD1,TRBJ1-2,once,CASSLEGAPYGYTF,TGTGCCAGCAGTTTAGAGGGGGCCCCTTATGGCTACACCTTC
TRBV19,-,TRBJ1-2,once,CASSIIGWRSNYGYTF,TGTGCCAGTAGTATCATCGGCTGGAGGTCTAACTATGGCTACACCTTC
TRBV1,-,TRBJ2-4,-,CASSPGLLGLNIAKNIQYF,TGCGCCAGCAGCCCGGGACTTCTGGGACTTAACATAGCCAAAAACATTCAGTACTTC
TRBV4-1,-,TRBJ1-4,-,CASSQAPSGATNEKLFF,TGCGCCAGCAGCCAAGCGCCATCGGGGGCAACTAATGAAAAACTGTTTTTT
TRBV5-1,TRBD1,TRBJ1-6,-,CASRGTGDSGPLHF,TGCGCCAGCAGGGGGACAGGAGATTCGGGACCCCTCCACTTT
TRBV5-1,-,TRBJ1-2,-,CASSLEGSLVDGYTF,TGCGCCAGCAGCTTGGAGGGCTCTTTAGTCGATGGCTACACCTTC
TRBV30,TRBD1,TRBJ1-6,-,CATRTGPYSPLHF,TGTGCCACCCGGACAGGTCCTTATTCACCCCTCCACTTT
TRBV11-3,TRBD1,TRBJ1-3,-,CASSIRQGTISGNTIYF,TGTGCCAGCAGCATCAGACAGGGTACCATCTCTGGAAACACCATATATTTT
TRBV11-3,TRBD1,TRBJ2-7,-,CASRPGQLSYEQYF,TGTGCCAGCAGACCGGGACAGTTGAGCTACGAGCAGTACTTC
TRBV6-8,-,TRBJ1-4,-,CASSYPLQGGSTEKLFF,TGTGCCAGCAGTTACCCTCTACAGGGCGGTTCTACGGAAAAACTGTTTTTT
TRBV19,-,TRBJ1-1,-,CASSAGTANTEAFF,TGTGCCAGTAGTGCGGGGACGGCGAACACTGAAGCTTTCTTT
TRBV30,-,TRBJ1-3,-,CAWSLLPPNTIYF,TGTGCCTGGAGTCTTCTGCCTCCAAACACCATATATTTT
TRBV11-3,TRBD1,TRBJ2-1,-,CASSLWDRRYNEQFF,TGTGCCAGCAGCTTGTGGGACAGGCGGTACAATGAGCAGTTCTTC
TRBV11-3,TRBD1,TRBJ1-2,-,CASSPRDRLFYGYTF,TGTGCCAGCAGCCCCCGGGACAGGTTGTTCTATGGCTACACCTTC
TRBV28,TRBD1,TRBJ1-1,-,CASSLLGQGGAFF,TGTGCCAGCAGTTTATTGGGACAGGGGGGCGCTTTCTTT
TRBV11-3,-,TRBJ1-5,few,CASSQSRTDSNQPQHF,TGTGCCAGCAGCCAGAGTCGGACGGATAGCAATCAGCCCCAGCATTTT
TRBV28,TRBD1,TRBJ1-4,-,CASSLEDRGLGNEKLFF,TGTGCCAGCAGTTTAGAGGACAGGGGGCTCGGTAATGAAAAACTGTTTTTT
TRBV7-1,TRBD1,TRBJ2-7,-,CASSWGDRSGEQYF,TGTGCCAGCAGCTGGGGGGACAGGTCTGGCGAGCAGTACTTC
TRBV11-3,-,TRBJ2-7,-,CASNRRLQGFGQYF,TGTGCCAGCAACAGGAGGTTGCAGGGTTTCGGGCAGTACTTC
TRBV19,TRBD1,TRBJ1-5,once,CASGQGATQHF,TGTGCCAGCGGTCAGGGGGCGACCCAGCATTTT
TRBV6-8,-,TRBJ1-2,-,CASSLQGYGYTF,TGTGCCAGCAGCCTACAGGGCTATGGCTACACCTTC
TRBV11-3,-,TRBJ1-3,-,CASSLGLTGGPAGNTIYF,TGTGCCAGCAGCTTAGGATTAACCGGGGGTCCCGCCGGAAACACCATATATTTT
TRBV6-8,-,TRBJ2-7,-,CASGQRGTSSYEQYF,TGTGCCAGCGGACAAAGGGGGACAAGCTCCTACGAGCAGTACTTC
TRBV18,-,TRBJ2-1,-,CASSPPGVVNEQFF,TGTGCCAGCTCCCCCCCGGGGGTCGTCAATGAGCAGTTCTTC
TRBV1,-,TRBJ2-3,-,CASSQGLAGARNTDTQYF,TGCGCCAGCAGCCAAGGACTAGCGGGGGCCCGGAACACAGATACGCAGTATTTT
TRBV6-8,-,TRBJ1-5,-,CASSYSGGTQPQHF,TGTGCCAGCAGTTACTCTGGGGGCACTCAGCCCCAGCATTTT
TRBV6-8,TRBD2,TRBJ2-5,-,CASSSLAGGHQETQYF,TGTGCCAGCAGTTCACTAGCGGGGGGCCACCAAGAGACCCAGTACTTC
TRBV7-8,TRBD2,TRBJ2-2,-,CASSRRLAGPGGTGELFF,TGTGCCAGCAGCCGCAGACTAGCGGGGCCCGGGGGCACCGGGGAGCTGTTTTTT
TRBV10-3,TRBD1,TRBJ1-2,-,CAISESLGQGVGYTF,TGTGCCATCAGTGAGAGCTTGGGACAGGGGGTCGGCTACACCTTC